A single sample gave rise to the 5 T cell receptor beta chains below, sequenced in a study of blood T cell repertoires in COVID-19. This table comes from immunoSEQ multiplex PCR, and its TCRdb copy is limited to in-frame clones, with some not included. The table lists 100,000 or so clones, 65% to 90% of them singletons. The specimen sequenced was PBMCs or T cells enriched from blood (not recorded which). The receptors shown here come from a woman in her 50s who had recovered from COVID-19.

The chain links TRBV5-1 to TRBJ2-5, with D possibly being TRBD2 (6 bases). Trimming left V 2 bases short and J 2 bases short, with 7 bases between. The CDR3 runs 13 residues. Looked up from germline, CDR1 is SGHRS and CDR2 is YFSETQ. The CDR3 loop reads CASSFSGQETQYF. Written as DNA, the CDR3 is TGCGCCAGCAGCTTTAGCGGTCAAGAGACCCAGTACTTC.

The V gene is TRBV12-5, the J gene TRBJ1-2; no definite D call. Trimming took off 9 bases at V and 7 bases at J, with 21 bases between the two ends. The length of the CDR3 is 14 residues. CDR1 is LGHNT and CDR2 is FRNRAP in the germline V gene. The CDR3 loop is CASAPEGGRGGYTF. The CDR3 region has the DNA TGTGCTAGCGCCCCAGAAGGAGGGCGAGGTGGCTACACCTTC.

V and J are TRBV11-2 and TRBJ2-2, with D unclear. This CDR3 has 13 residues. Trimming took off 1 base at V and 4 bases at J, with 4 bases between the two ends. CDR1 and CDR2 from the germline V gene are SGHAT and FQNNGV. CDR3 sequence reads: CASSLAGTGELFF. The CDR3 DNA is TGTGCCAGCAGCTTAGCGGGCACCGGGGAGCTGTTTTTT. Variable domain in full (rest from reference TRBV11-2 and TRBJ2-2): EAGVAQSPRYKIIEKRQSVAFWCNPISGHATLYWYQQILGQGPKLLIQFQNNGVVDDSQLPKDRFSAERLKGVDSTLKIQPAKLEDSAVYLCASSLAGTGELFFGEGSRLTVL.

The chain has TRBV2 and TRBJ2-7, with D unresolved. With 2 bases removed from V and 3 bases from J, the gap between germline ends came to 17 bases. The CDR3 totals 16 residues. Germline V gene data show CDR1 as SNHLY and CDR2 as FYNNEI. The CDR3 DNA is TGTGCCAGCAGTGAAACCCAACAGAAGACCTACTACGAGCAGTACTTC. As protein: CASSETQQKTYYEQYF. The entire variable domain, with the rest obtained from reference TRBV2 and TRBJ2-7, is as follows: EPEVTQTPSHQVTQMGQEVILRCVPISNHLYFYWYRQILGQKVEFLVSFYNNEISEKSEIFDDQFSVERPDGSNFTLKIRSTKLEDSAMYFCASSETQQKTYYEQYFGPGTRLTVT.

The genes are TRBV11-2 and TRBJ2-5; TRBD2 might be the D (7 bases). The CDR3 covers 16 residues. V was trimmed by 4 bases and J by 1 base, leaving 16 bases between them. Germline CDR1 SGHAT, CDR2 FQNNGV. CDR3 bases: TGTGCCAGCAGCTCTGGGGGGGCGGGCCCCCAAGAGACCCAGTACTTC. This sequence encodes CASSSGGAGPQETQYF.